A selection of T cell receptor beta chains follows, all from one sample in a study of blood T cells in healthy people across ages. TCRdb ran MiXCR on the 5' RACE reads and lists one entry per CDR3 protein. Of approximately 800,000 distinct CDR3 sequences in the sample, under 80% were seen once. Sequenced input: blood. All receptors derive from a young man in good health. The CDR3 runs from the conserved cysteine through the conserved F or W. Fields, in order: clone size, J gene, V gene, D gene, CDR3 DNA, CDR3 protein. A D gene is named only where the DNA matches it firmly. Clone size, where shown, is once, few, many, or a class for clones that have expanded.

clone_size: -; j_call: TRBJ2-4; v_call: TRBV28; d_call: -; cdr3_nt: TGTGCCAGCAGCACTGCGACCGCTCTAGCCAAAAACATTCAGTACTTC; cdr3_aa: CASSTATALAKNIQYF
clone_size: -; j_call: TRBJ2-7; v_call: TRBV4-3; d_call: -; cdr3_nt: TGCGCCAGCAGCCAAGAAGGGGGGTGGCCCTACGAGCAGTACTTC; cdr3_aa: CASSQEGGWPYEQYF
clone_size: many; j_call: TRBJ2-7; v_call: TRBV12-3/TRBV12-4; d_call: -; cdr3_nt: TGTGCCAGCAGTTTAGCAGGGACCACCTACGAGCAGTACTTC; cdr3_aa: CASSLAGTTYEQYF
clone_size: -; j_call: TRBJ1-5; v_call: TRBV10-3; d_call: -; cdr3_nt: TGTGCCATCAGTTCCAGATCGGGCAATCAGCCCCAGCATTTT; cdr3_aa: CAISSRSGNQPQHF
clone_size: once; j_call: TRBJ1-6; v_call: TRBV2; d_call: -; cdr3_nt: TGTGCCAGCAGAAAAAGGACGGGGGACTCACCCCTCCACTTT; cdr3_aa: CASRKRTGDSPLHF
clone_size: once; j_call: TRBJ2-7; v_call: TRBV13; d_call: TRBD1; cdr3_nt: TGTGCCAGCAGCTCCCGGGACAGGGGGCGGGAGCAGTACTTC; cdr3_aa: CASSSRDRGREQYF
clone_size: once; j_call: TRBJ2-5; v_call: TRBV5-1; d_call: -; cdr3_nt: TGCGCCAGCAGCTTGGCCGGCAGGGTGCGTGGGGATGAGCAGTACTTC; cdr3_aa: CASSLAGRVRGDEQYF
clone_size: -; j_call: TRBJ2-1; v_call: TRBV5-1; d_call: -; cdr3_nt: TGCGCCAGCAGCTTGGAAGATACGGTCTACAATGAGCAGTTCTTC; cdr3_aa: CASSLEDTVYNEQFF
clone_size: -; j_call: TRBJ2-2; v_call: TRBV4-2; d_call: -; cdr3_nt: TGTGCCAGCAGCCCCACTTCCGGGGCATGGACCGGGGAGCTGTTTTTT; cdr3_aa: CASSPTSGAWTGELFF
clone_size: -; j_call: TRBJ2-1; v_call: TRBV5-1; d_call: -; cdr3_nt: TGCGCCAGCAGCTTGGCCCCACGACAGACCGAAGAGACCCAGTTCTTC; cdr3_aa: CASSLAPRQTEETQFF
clone_size: -; j_call: TRBJ2-1; v_call: TRBV20-1; d_call: TRBD2; cdr3_nt: TGCAGTGCTCCCGGGGGGATTGGCGATGAGCAGTTCTTC; cdr3_aa: CSAPGGIGDEQFF
clone_size: few; j_call: TRBJ1-6; v_call: TRBV7-2; d_call: -; cdr3_nt: TGTGCCAGCAGCTTAGAGTTTATTCCGGGTTCACCCCTCCACTTT; cdr3_aa: CASSLEFIPGSPLHF
clone_size: -; j_call: TRBJ2-3; v_call: TRBV2; d_call: -; cdr3_nt: TGTGCCAGCAGTGAAGCGTCCTTCTTCGGCACAGATACGCAGTATTTT; cdr3_aa: CASSEASFFGTDTQYF
clone_size: -; j_call: TRBJ2-7; v_call: TRBV20-1; d_call: -; cdr3_nt: TGCAGTGCTAGTTGGGGGACTGAAATCTCCTACGAGCAGTACTTC; cdr3_aa: CSASWGTEISYEQYF
clone_size: -; j_call: TRBJ2-1; v_call: TRBV20-1; d_call: -; cdr3_nt: TGCAGTGCTAGAGATTGGGCCAGCTCCTACAATGAGCAGTTCTTC; cdr3_aa: CSARDWASSYNEQFF
clone_size: few; j_call: TRBJ1-2; v_call: TRBV6-2/TRBV6-3; d_call: TRBD1; cdr3_nt: TGTGCCAGCAGTCGGAGGGACAGGGGATATGGCTACACCTTC; cdr3_aa: CASSRRDRGYGYTF
clone_size: -; j_call: TRBJ2-1; v_call: TRBV6-1; d_call: -; cdr3_nt: TGTGCCCTGCTCGGTTCCCACAATGAGCAGTTCTTC; cdr3_aa: CALLGSHNEQFF
clone_size: -; j_call: TRBJ1-5; v_call: TRBV27; d_call: -; cdr3_nt: TGTGCCAGCAGTTTATGGGGCGGGAATCAGCCCCAGCATTTT; cdr3_aa: CASSLWGGNQPQHF
clone_size: -; j_call: TRBJ2-1; v_call: TRBV12-3/TRBV12-4; d_call: -; cdr3_nt: TGCGCCAGCAGTCCACCGGGACGACGGAATGAGCAGTTCTTC; cdr3_aa: CASSPPGRRNEQFF
clone_size: -; j_call: TRBJ1-6; v_call: TRBV6-2/TRBV6-3; d_call: -; cdr3_nt: TGTGCCAGCAGTTACAACGGGCCCCGGGATTCACCCCTCCACTTT; cdr3_aa: CASSYNGPRDSPLHF
clone_size: -; j_call: TRBJ2-7; v_call: TRBV4-3; d_call: TRBD2; cdr3_nt: TGCGCCAGCAGCCAAGCCTCACTAGCGGGGTACAATGAGCAGTACTTC; cdr3_aa: CASSQASLAGYNEQYF
clone_size: -; j_call: TRBJ2-3; v_call: TRBV25-1; d_call: -; cdr3_nt: TGTGCCAGCAGTGTAGGTCAGGGTAGCACAGATACGCAGTATTTT; cdr3_aa: CASSVGQGSTDTQYF